A single sample gave rise to the 19 T cell receptor beta chains below, sequenced in a study of T cell changes during pregnancy in multiple sclerosis (dated by TCRdb to about 2019). Library preparation employed the immunoSEQ multiplex PCR assay. As stored in TCRdb, this immuneACCESS dataset retains in-frame rearrangements with V and J assigned. A fraction of the clones does not appear; measured against another copy, unresolved V genes explain less than half of the discrepancy, and the remainder lacks a known reason. Within this sample are about 69,000 clones, with about 91% of them counted one time only. About 0.27% of the sample rests with the top ten. Sequencing used CD4+ T cells from peripheral blood mononuclear cells, obtained in the third trimester of pregnancy. Receptors were obtained from a female donor in good health, enrolled as a control in a pregnancy study.

The chain carries TRBV7-2 and TRBJ1-2; D may be TRBD1 (5 bases). Per the germline V gene, CDR1 is SGHTA and CDR2 is FQGNSA. Trimming took off 5 bases at V and 4 bases at J, with 8 bases between the two ends. The CDR3 is 12 amino acids. CDR3 in amino acids: CASSLQGYGYTF. The CDR3 nucleotides read TGTGCCAGCAGCCTCCAGGGCTATGGCTACACCTTC. Filled out from reference TRBV7-2 and TRBJ1-2, the complete variable domain reads GAGVSQSPSNKVTEKGKDVELRCDPISGHTALYWYRQSLGQGLEFLIYFQGNSAPDKSGLPSDRFSAERTGGSVSTLTIQRTQQEDSAVYLCASSLQGYGYTFGSGTRLTVV.

The chain recombines TRBV4-2 with TRBJ2-1; 10 nucleotides align to TRBD2. In germline, CDR1 is LGHNA, CDR2 YNFKEQ. V shed 4 bases, J shed 4 bases, and the junction held 10 bases outside the gene matches. The CDR3 has 17 residues. The CDR3 DNA reads as TGTGCCAGCAGCCCAGGACTAGCGGCTAGGGGTTACAATGAGCAGTTCTTC. Its translation: CASSPGLAARGYNEQFF.

The chain joins TRBV5-4 to TRBJ2-1; 7 nucleotides agree with TRBD1. Looked up from germline, CDR1 is SGHNT and CDR2 is YYREEE (reference sequence). The CDR3 length is 17 residues. V trimming: 4 bases; J trimming: 2 bases; junction bases outside the gene matches: 12. The CDR3 DNA follows: TGTGCCAGCAGCCTCGGCGGTAGGGGGCCGACCTACAATGAGCAGTTCTTC. Protein sequence: CASSLGGRGPTYNEQFF. The full variable domain, in which reference TRBV5-4 and TRBJ2-1 provide the parts outside the CDR3, is ETGVTQSPTHLIKTRGQQVTLRCSSQSGHNTVSWYQQALGQGPQFIFQYYREEENGRGNFPPRFSGLQFPNYSSELNVNALELDDSALYLCASSLGGRGPTYNEQFFGPGTRLTVL.

This clone was detected a few times. The chain carries TRBV30 and TRBJ1-1, with D unresolved. Germline loops: CDR1 GTSNPN, CDR2 SVGIG (reference sequence). The CDR3 spans 10 residues. V was trimmed by 5 bases and J by 7 bases, leaving 8 bases between them. CDR3 in DNA: TGTGCCTGGGGGAGGGTTGAAGCTTTCTTT. Its protein is CAWGRVEAFF.

This chain connects TRBV7-9 to TRBJ2-1, with TRBD2 matching 7 bases. J lost 7 bases, V lost 10 bases, and 13 bases had no gene match. The CDR3 has 14 amino acids. Germline CDR1 SEHNR, CDR2 FQNEAQ (reference sequence). This CDR3 reads CANKRGDNANEQFF. DNA of the CDR3: TGTGCCAACAAACGGGGGGATAACGCGAATGAGCAGTTCTTC.

The V and J genes are TRBV4-2 and TRBJ1-1, with D maybe TRBD1 (5 bases). The CDR3 is made up of 15 amino acids. V was cut by 0 bases and J by 0 bases, with 8 bases left in between. Germline-derived CDR1 and CDR2 are LGHNA and YNFKEQ. This CDR3 is CASSQDTGLNTEAFF. The CDR3 bases are TGTGCCAGCAGCCAAGATACAGGTTTGAACACTGAAGCTTTCTTT.

In its sample, this clone was seen once. The CDR3 bases are TGCGCCAGCAGCTTAGGGGTTCCCCACGAGCAGTACTTC. Protein sequence: CASSLGVPHEQYF. The V gene is TRBV5-1, the J gene TRBJ2-7, with TRBD1 as a possible D gene (5 bases). The germline gives CDR1 SGHRS, CDR2 YFSETQ. This CDR3 spans 13 amino acids. V lost 2 bases and J lost 5, with 11 bases in between.

The chain has TRBV18 and TRBJ1-2, with 7 bases identical to TRBD1. The trim removed 2 bases at V and 4 bases at J, leaving 4 bases unmatched. This CDR3 spans 14 amino acids. CDR1 and CDR2 (germline): KGHSH, LQKENI. The CDR3 DNA follows: TGTGCCAGCTCACCAGGACAGGACTTCTATGGCTACACCTTC. Translated, it gives CASSPGQDFYGYTF.

In its sample, this clone was seen a few times. The V call is TRBV15, the J call TRBJ1-5; the match to TRBD1 covers 8 bases. The CDR3 sequence is 16 residues long. The germline gives CDR1 LNHNV, CDR2 YYDKDF (reference sequence). Unmatched junction bases numbered 9, after V lost 1 base and J lost 7 bases. This chain's CDR3 is CATSRGDRGKGQPQHF. The DNA of the CDR3 is TGTGCCACCAGCAGAGGAGACAGGGGTAAGGGACAGCCCCAGCATTTT.

This clone was observed a single time. The CDR3 DNA sequence: TGTGCCTGGAGACGGTTAGGGGGTGGAAGCTACGAGCAGTACTTC. It specifies CAWRRLGGGSYEQYF. The chain has TRBV30 and TRBJ2-7; D is possibly TRBD1 (6 bases). From germline, CDR1 is GTSNPN and CDR2 SVGIG (reference sequence). Trimming removed 3 bases from V and 3 bases from J, with 18 bases in between. The CDR3 runs 15 residues.

V and J are TRBV6-4 and TRBJ2-1, with 9 bases identical to TRBD2. The V and J ends lost 6 bases and 6 bases, in that order; junction bases with no gene match: 9. This CDR3 region has 15 residues. The germline V gene has CDR1 MRHNA and CDR2 SNTAGT. CDR3 in amino acids: CASRKGGGGANEQFF. In DNA form, the CDR3 reads TGTGCCAGCAGGAAAGGGGGCGGGGGGGCCAATGAGCAGTTCTTC.

The table lists this clone with a few counts. The DNA of the CDR3 is TGTGCCAGTAGTAACATCCGGGACAGGTCAAACAATGAGCAGTTCTTC. Protein product: CASSNIRDRSNNEQFF. The rearrangement joins TRBV19 to TRBJ2-1; 8 positions agree with TRBD1. The CDR3 spans 16 residues. Trimming removed 4 bases from V and 5 bases from J; junction bases left unmatched: 10. Germline-derived CDR1 and CDR2 are LNHDA and SQIVND (reference sequence).

The chain recombines TRBV9 with TRBJ2-1; maybe TRBD2 (6 bases). The CDR3 covers 17 residues. V was pared by 4 bases and J by 3 bases, with 20 bases between. CDR1 is SGDLS and CDR2 is YYNGEE in the germline V gene. CDR3 DNA: TGTGCCAGCAGCCCGGGAGTCGGACAAGGTAACTACAATGAGCAGTTCTTC. As protein: CASSPGVGQGNYNEQFF.

The rearrangement joins TRBV5-4 to TRBJ2-3; D possibly corresponds to TRBD1 (6 bases). The CDR3 spans 16 residues. The V gene's germline CDR1 is SGHNT and CDR2 YYREEE (reference sequence). V dropped 1 base and J dropped 2 bases, with 14 bases sitting between them. The CDR3 loop is CASSLNPGENTDTQYF. The CDR3 DNA is TGTGCCAGCAGCTTGAACCCAGGGGAAAACACAGATACGCAGTATTTT.

V gene TRBV20-1 combines with J gene TRBJ1-2; a weak D match, TRBD1 (6 bases). This CDR3 spans 11 amino acids. Trimming removed 6 bases at V and 6 bases at J, with 11 bases between. CDR1 is DFQATT and CDR2 is SNEGSKA in the germline V gene (reference sequence). The CDR3 sequence is CSAEDRNGYTF. The CDR3 region has the DNA TGCAGTGCCGAGGACAGAAATGGCTACACCTTC.

The chain couples TRBV5-4 to TRBJ2-2; D is possibly TRBD2 (6 bases). Looked up from germline, CDR1 is SGHNT and CDR2 is YYREEE (reference sequence). Trimming shortened V by 4 bases and J by 2 bases, and 12 bases separated the two germline ends. CDR3 length: 15 amino acids. In DNA, the CDR3 is TGTGCCAGCAGCGCCGGGACTTCAAACACCGGGGAGCTGTTTTTT. Its translation: CASSAGTSNTGELFF.

This chain joins TRBV9 and TRBJ2-1; 11 bases are a match to TRBD2. V lost 2 bases, J lost 13 bases, and 5 bases stayed unmatched. The germline gives CDR1 SGDLS, CDR2 YYNGEE. The CDR3 is made up of 13 amino acids. CDR3 residues: CASSVLTSGAQFF. CDR3 nucleotides: TGTGCCAGCAGCGTCTTGACTAGCGGGGCACAGTTCTTC.

Remarks on this clone: The same CDR3 is also encoded by other DNA sequences in this sample. The chain has TRBV7-2 and TRBJ1-2; no reliable D call. Germline V CDR1 and CDR2: SGHTA, FQGNSA. V was clipped by 4 bases and J by 5 bases, with 8 bases between them. CDR3 length: 12 amino acids. CDR3 loop: CASSSGPYGYTF. The CDR3 DNA reads as TGTGCCAGCAGCTCGGGTCCTTATGGCTACACCTTC.

This CDR3 reads CASSFYRTDTQYF. In nucleotides, the CDR3 is TGTGCCAGCAGCTTCTACAGGACAGATACGCAGTATTTT. The rearrangement links TRBV5-6 to TRBJ2-3, with D possibly matching TRBD1 (5 bases). The germline CDR1 and CDR2 sequences are SGHDT and YYEEEE. Trimming removed 2 bases at V and 3 bases at J, with 7 bases between. This CDR3 is 13 amino acids long.